A single sample gave rise to the 25 T cell receptor beta chains below, sequenced in a study of cytomegalovirus exposure and HLA in healthy donors. PCR amplification relied on 60 Vbeta primers (plus 13 Jbeta primers). The table came from immunoSEQ multiplex PCR; TCRdb's copy has only in-frame clones and leaves some out. The sample has around 63,000 clones, 60% to 80% seen once. Specimen: PBMCs. All receptors derive from a man between 60 and 75 years old in good health and CMV-seropositive.

The chain combines TRBV13 with TRBJ2-7; tentative D call: TRBD2 (6 bases). The CDR3 totals 17 residues. V was pared by 1 base and J by 6 bases, with 22 bases between. Per germline, CDR1 PRHDT and CDR2 FYEKMQ (reference sequence). CDR3 amino acids: CASSLEIRGTGRCEQYF. The CDR3 region has the DNA TGTGCCAGCAGCTTAGAGATACGTGGGACTGGGCGCTGCGAGCAGTACTTC.

This clone was seen a few times. The chain links TRBV6-4 to TRBJ2-3; D ambiguous. CDR1 is MRHNA, CDR2 SNTAGT, per germline. The CDR3 has 15 residues. V lost 7 bases to trimming and J lost 0 bases, with 14 bases between them. Here the CDR3 DNA reads TGTGCCAGCACCCCTTGGGCGACAAGCACAGATACGCAGTATTTT. It translates to CASTPWATSTDTQYF.

The V and J genes are TRBV5-1 and TRBJ2-3, with 8 bases aligning to TRBD2. V was clipped by 4 bases and J by 4 bases; unmatched bases: 14. The CDR3 loop spans 17 amino acids. CDR1 is SGHRS and CDR2 is YFSETQ in the germline V gene. The CDR3 here is CASSPGGARPGSDTQYF. The CDR3 nucleotides are TGCGCCAGCAGCCCCGGGGGGGCGAGGCCGGGCTCAGATACGCAGTATTTT. The full variable domain, its missing parts supplied by reference TRBV5-1 and TRBJ2-3, is KAGVTQTPRYLIKTRGQQVTLSCSPISGHRSVSWYQQTPGQGLQFLFEYFSETQRNKGNFPGRFSGRQFSNSRSEMNVSTLELGDSALYLCASSPGGARPGSDTQYFGPGTRLTVL.

J is TRBJ2-3 and V is TRBV5-5, with D perhaps TRBD2 (6 bases). Germline CDR1 and CDR2: SGHKS and YYEKEE (reference sequence). Trimming cost V 4 bases and J 5 bases, with 14 bases left between them. The CDR3 sequence is 14 residues long. The CDR3 sequence: CASSRSGRQDTQYF. The CDR3 bases are TGTGCCAGCAGCAGATCCGGGAGACAAGATACGCAGTATTTT. Looking up the rest from reference TRBV5-5 and TRBJ2-3 gives the full variable domain: DAGVTQSPTHLIKTRGQQVTLRCSPISGHKSVSWYQQVLGQGPQFIFQYYEKEERGRGNFPDRFSARQFPNYSSELNVNALLLGDSALYLCASSRSGRQDTQYFGPGTRLTVL.

The chain uses TRBV2 and TRBJ1-3; no reliable D call. From germline, CDR1 is SNHLY and CDR2 FYNNEI. V was clipped by 7 bases and J by 0 bases, with 10 bases between them. The CDR3 runs to 14 residues. CDR3 residues: CASTSGSSGNTIYF. CDR3 nucleotide sequence: TGTGCCAGCACGAGCGGCTCCTCTGGAAACACCATATATTTT.

This clone was seen a few times. The gene calls are TRBV13 and TRBJ1-2, with 7 bases matching TRBD1. The CDR3 spans 15 residues. Germline trimming cut 2 bases from V and 4 bases from J; bases unmatched to any gene: 7. The germline V gene encodes CDR1 PRHDT and CDR2 FYEKMQ (reference sequence). CDR3 sequence: CASSLYAGQPYGYTF. CDR3 DNA: TGTGCCAGCAGCTTATACGCGGGACAGCCCTATGGCTACACCTTC.

This chain uses TRBV7-9 with TRBJ1-3; possibly TRBD1 for D (6 bases). Germline CDR1 is SEHNR and CDR2 is FQNEAQ (reference sequence). V gave up 8 bases and J gave up 0 bases, with 14 bases separating them. The CDR3 is 15 amino acids. The CDR3 DNA is TGTGCCAGCGACCGGGGGGCGAGCTCTGGAAACACCATATATTTT. It translates to CASDRGASSGNTIYF.

The chain links TRBV15 to TRBJ1-1; 8 positions match TRBD1. V lost 5 bases and J lost 2; bases outside the gene matches: 7. This CDR3 spans 15 amino acids. Germline CDR1 and CDR2: LNHNV and YYDKDF (reference sequence). Here the CDR3 reads CATSSYGQGNTEAFF. The CDR3 region has the DNA TGTGCCACCAGCTCCTACGGACAGGGAAACACTGAAGCTTTCTTT.

Only one count was recorded for this clone. This chain connects TRBV11-2 to TRBJ2-1; TRBD2 aligns across 8 bases. Germline values: CDR1 SGHAT, CDR2 FQNNGV. V was clipped by 0 bases and J by 4 bases; unmatched bases: 5. This CDR3 has 16 residues. The CDR3 spells CASSLDRGGIYNEQFF. CDR3 nucleotide sequence: TGTGCCAGCAGCTTAGATCGGGGGGGTATATACAATGAGCAGTTCTTC.

The chain uses TRBV5-1 and TRBJ2-2; D may be TRBD2 (5 bases). This CDR3 has 15 amino acids. V shed 3 bases and J shed 4 bases, with 13 bases lying between them. CDR1 is SGHRS, CDR2 YFSETQ, per germline. CDR3 protein: CASSWRPEVTGELFF. The CDR3 DNA sequence: TGCGCCAGCAGCTGGAGGCCCGAGGTCACCGGGGAGCTGTTTTTT.

This clone showed up just a few times. This chain connects TRBV29-1 to TRBJ2-3, with 7 bases aligning to TRBD1. Germline assignment: CDR1 SQVTM and CDR2 ANQGSEA. CDR3 size: 14 residues. Trimming at V came to 8 bases and at J to 0 bases, leaving 8 bases not matched to a gene. CDR3 region: CSFPGQRSTDTQYF. DNA of the CDR3: TGCAGCTTTCCGGGACAGCGAAGCACAGATACGCAGTATTTT.

The rearrangement joins TRBV5-4 to TRBJ1-2; tentative D call: TRBD1 (5 bases). The CDR3 sequence is 16 residues long. Germline V lookup: CDR1 SGHNT, CDR2 YYREEE (reference sequence). V dropped 2 bases and J dropped 7 bases, with 21 bases sitting between them. Here the CDR3 DNA reads TGTGCCAGCAGCTTAGGGACTATCGCGCGGTCTGGTGGCTACACCTTC. This gives the protein CASSLGTIARSGGYTF.

As DNA, the CDR3 is TGCGCCAGCAGCTGGACAGGGGGTGAGCAGTACTTC. Its translation is CASSWTGGEQYF. The chain combines TRBV5-1 with TRBJ2-7, with 10 positions matching TRBD1. The CDR3 loop spans 12 amino acids. V was clipped by 3 bases and J by 7 bases; unmatched bases: 1. CDR1 SGHRS and CDR2 YFSETQ come from the germline V gene.

V usage is TRBV29-1 and J usage is TRBJ2-6, with 7 nucleotides matching TRBD1. CDR1 and CDR2 from the germline V gene are SQVTM and ANQGSEA. This CDR3 region has 15 residues. The ends lost 7 bases at V and 0 bases at J; junction bases unmatched: 6. CDR3 region: CSARTGSSGANVLTF. The CDR3 coding sequence is TGCAGCGCCCGGACAGGCAGCTCTGGGGCCAACGTCCTGACTTTC. The full variable domain, rest sourced from reference TRBV29-1 and TRBJ2-6, is SAVISQKPSRDICQRGTSLTIQCQVDSQVTMMFWYRQQPGQSLTLIATANQGSEATYESGFVIDKFPISRPNLTFSTLTVSNMSPEDSSIYLCSARTGSSGANVLTFGAGSRLTVL.

This clone came up once. The V gene is TRBV7-6, the J gene TRBJ2-7, with D unresolved. The CDR3 is 13 residues long. Trimming left V 1 base short and J 3 bases short, with 7 bases between. The V gene's germline CDR1 is SGHVS and CDR2 FNYEAQ. The CDR3 reads CASSLGTVYEQYF. CDR3 sequence (DNA): TGTGCCAGCAGCTTAGGAACTGTCTACGAGCAGTACTTC. Together with reference TRBV7-6 and TRBJ2-7, the CDR3 gives the full variable domain: GAGVSQSPRYKVTKRGQDVALRCDPISGHVSLYWYRQALGQGPEFLTYFNYEAQQDKSGLPNDRFSAERPEGSISTLTIQRTEQRDSAMYRCASSLGTVYEQYFGPGTRLTVT.

The CDR3 bases are TGTGCCAGCAACCCTGGACAGGAATACTACAATGAGCAGTTCTTC. Its translation: CASNPGQEYYNEQFF. The rearrangement links TRBV6-1 to TRBJ2-1, with 7 bases that match TRBD1. V trimming: 7 bases; J trimming: 3 bases; junction bases outside the gene matches: 9. CDR3 length: 15 residues. From germline, CDR1 is MNHNS and CDR2 SASEGT.

The CDR3 sequence: CASSQEDRGKETQYF. CDR3 bases: TGTGCCAGCAGCCAGGAGGACAGGGGGAAAGAGACCCAGTACTTC. The chain carries TRBV4-2 and TRBJ2-5; 10 nucleotides align to TRBD1. CDR1 is LGHNA, CDR2 YNFKEQ, per germline. J gave up 3 bases and V 3 bases, and 4 bases lay outside the gene matches. The CDR3 contains 15 residues.

This chain uses TRBV4-1 with TRBJ1-2; 8 nucleotides agree with TRBD1. The germline V gene encodes CDR1 MGHRA and CDR2 YSYEKL. J was trimmed by 6 bases and V by 3 bases; bases with no gene match: 9. The length of the CDR3 is 15 residues. The CDR3 loop reads CASSHSTGDGNGYTF. The CDR3 bases are TGCGCCAGCAGCCATTCGACAGGGGACGGTAATGGCTACACCTTC.

The chain joins TRBV2 to TRBJ2-5; 8 nucleotides line up with TRBD2. J gave up 1 base and V 11 bases, and 12 bases lay outside the gene matches. Germline values: CDR1 SNHLY, CDR2 FYNNEI. This CDR3 is built from 15 residues. The CDR3 loop is CADSGIAGLQETQYF. In DNA, the CDR3 is TGTGCCGACTCAGGCATAGCGGGGCTCCAAGAGACCCAGTACTTC.

The chain combines TRBV4-2 with TRBJ2-7; no reliable D call. CDR3 size: 13 residues. Germline values: CDR1 LGHNA, CDR2 YNFKEQ. V was trimmed by 0 bases and J by 2 bases, leaving 5 bases between them. The CDR3 sequence is CASSQDITYEQYF. The DNA for the CDR3 is TGTGCCAGCAGCCAAGACATCACCTACGAGCAGTACTTC.

This clone was counted a single time. This rearrangement joins TRBV2 to TRBJ1-3, with 7 bases matching TRBD1. V gave up 7 bases and J gave up 9 bases; unmatched junction bases: 9. CDR1 is SNHLY, CDR2 FYNNEI, per germline. The CDR3 runs to 13 residues. CDR3 DNA: TGTGCCAGCAAGGATCAGGGGGTAACCACCATATATTTT. This gives the protein CASKDQGVTTIYF.

The V call is TRBV15, the J call TRBJ2-4; D may be TRBD1 (5 bases). There are 15 residues in the CDR3. Trimming took off 1 base at V and 0 bases at J, with 7 bases between the two ends. Germline-derived CDR1 and CDR2 are LNHNV and YYDKDF (reference sequence). The CDR3 spells CATSRVGVAKNIQYF. The CDR3 nucleotides are TGTGCCACCAGCAGAGTAGGGGTAGCCAAAAACATTCAGTACTTC.

J is TRBJ1-4 and V is TRBV6-5; possibly TRBD1 for D (6 bases). The CDR3 has 15 amino acids. CDR1 is MNHEY, CDR2 SVGAGI, per germline. Trimming cost V 6 bases and J 8 bases, with 19 bases left between them. CDR3 sequence: CASSMYQQGREKLFF. CDR3 nucleotide sequence: TGTGCCAGCAGCATGTATCAACAGGGACGCGAAAAACTGTTTTTT.

This chain links TRBV11-3 with TRBJ2-7; D is perhaps TRBD2 (5 bases). CDR3 length equals 13 residues. The V end was cut by 4 bases, the J end by 0 bases, with 7 bases between. The germline gives CDR1 SGHNT, CDR2 YENEEA. CDR3 amino acids: CASSSTSSYEQYF. The CDR3, as DNA: TGTGCCAGCAGCTCTACTAGCTCCTACGAGCAGTACTTC.

A remark on this clone: The sample holds other DNA sequences that translate to the same CDR3. This sequence joins TRBV29-1 and TRBJ1-2; perhaps TRBD1 as D (6 bases). From germline, CDR1 is SQVTM and CDR2 ANQGSEA. CDR3 length: 13 residues. V lost 6 bases and J 3 bases, leaving 14 bases between the germline ends. The CDR3 loop reads CSVPTTGYYGYTF. The CDR3 nucleotides are TGCAGCGTCCCAACCACAGGGTACTATGGCTACACCTTC.